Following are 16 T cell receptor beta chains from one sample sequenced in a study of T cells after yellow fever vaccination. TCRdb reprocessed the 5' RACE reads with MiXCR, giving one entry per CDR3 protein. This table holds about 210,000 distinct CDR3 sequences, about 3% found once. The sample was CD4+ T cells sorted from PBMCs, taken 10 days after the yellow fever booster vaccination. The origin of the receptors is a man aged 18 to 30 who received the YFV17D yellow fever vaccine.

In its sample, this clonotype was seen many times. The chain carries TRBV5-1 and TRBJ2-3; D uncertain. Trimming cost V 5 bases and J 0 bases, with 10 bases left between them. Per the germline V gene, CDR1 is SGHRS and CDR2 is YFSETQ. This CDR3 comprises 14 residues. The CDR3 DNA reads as TGCGCCAGCAGTCAAGTGACTAGCACAGATACGCAGTATTTT. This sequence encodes CASSQVTSTDTQYF.

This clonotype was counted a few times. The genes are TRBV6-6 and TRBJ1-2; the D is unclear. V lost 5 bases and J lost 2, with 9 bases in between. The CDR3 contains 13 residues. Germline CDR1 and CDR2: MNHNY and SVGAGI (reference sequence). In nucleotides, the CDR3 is TGTGCCAGCAGTCTTACAGTGAACTATGGCTACACCTTC. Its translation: CASSLTVNYGYTF.

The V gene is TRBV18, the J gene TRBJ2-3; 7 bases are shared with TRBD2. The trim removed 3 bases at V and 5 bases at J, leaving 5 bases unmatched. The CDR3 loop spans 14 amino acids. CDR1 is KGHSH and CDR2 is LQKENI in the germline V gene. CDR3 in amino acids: CASSPGLVGDTQYF. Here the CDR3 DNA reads TGTGCCAGCTCACCTGGACTAGTCGGAGATACGCAGTATTTT.

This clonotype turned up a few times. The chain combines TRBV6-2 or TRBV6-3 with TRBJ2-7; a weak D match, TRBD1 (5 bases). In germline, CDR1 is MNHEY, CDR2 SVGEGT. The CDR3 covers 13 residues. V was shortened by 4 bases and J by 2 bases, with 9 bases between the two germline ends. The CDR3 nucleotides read TGTGCCAGCAGTTTACAGGCCCCCTACGAGCAGTACGTC. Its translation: CASSLQAPYEQYV.

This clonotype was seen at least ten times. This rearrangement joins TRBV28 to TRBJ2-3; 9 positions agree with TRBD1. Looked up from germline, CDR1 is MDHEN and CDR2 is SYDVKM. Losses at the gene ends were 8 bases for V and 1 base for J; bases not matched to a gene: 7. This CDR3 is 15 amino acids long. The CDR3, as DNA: TGTGCCAGCCAATCACAGGGGGCTGGCACAGATACGCAGTATTTT. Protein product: CASQSQGAGTDTQYF.

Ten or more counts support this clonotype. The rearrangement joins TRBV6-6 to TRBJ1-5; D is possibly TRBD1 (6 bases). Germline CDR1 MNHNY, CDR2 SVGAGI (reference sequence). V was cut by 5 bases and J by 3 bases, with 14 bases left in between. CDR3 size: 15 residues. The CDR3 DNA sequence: TGTGCCAGCAGTGGACAGCCAAAATTCAATCAGCCCCAGCATTTT. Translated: CASSGQPKFNQPQHF.

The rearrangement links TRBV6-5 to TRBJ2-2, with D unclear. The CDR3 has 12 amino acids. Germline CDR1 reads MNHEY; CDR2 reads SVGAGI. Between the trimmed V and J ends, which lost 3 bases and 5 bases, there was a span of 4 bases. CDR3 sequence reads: CASSYGTGELFF. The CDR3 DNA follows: TGTGCCAGCAGTTATGGGACCGGGGAGCTGTTTTTT.

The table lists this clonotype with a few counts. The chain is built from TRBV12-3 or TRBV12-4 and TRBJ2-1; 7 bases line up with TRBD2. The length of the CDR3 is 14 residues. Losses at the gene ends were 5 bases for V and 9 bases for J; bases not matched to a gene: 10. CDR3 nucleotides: TGTGCCAGCAGTCAAGTGGGGGGGGTTCTTGAGCAGTTCTTC. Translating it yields CASSQVGGVLEQFF.

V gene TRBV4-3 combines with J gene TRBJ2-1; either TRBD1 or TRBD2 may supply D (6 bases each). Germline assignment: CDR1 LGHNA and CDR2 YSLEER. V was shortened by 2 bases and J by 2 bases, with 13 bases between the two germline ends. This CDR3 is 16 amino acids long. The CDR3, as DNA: TGCGCCAGCAGCCAAATAGGGGGGTTCGCCTACAATGAGCAGTTCTTC. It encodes CASSQIGGFAYNEQFF.

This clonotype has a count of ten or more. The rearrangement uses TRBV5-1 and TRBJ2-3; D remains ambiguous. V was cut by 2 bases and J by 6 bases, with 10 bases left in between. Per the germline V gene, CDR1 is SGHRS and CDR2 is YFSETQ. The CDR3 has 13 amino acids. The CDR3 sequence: CASSFRPYDTQYF. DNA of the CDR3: TGCGCCAGCAGCTTCCGCCCGTACGATACGCAGTATTTT.

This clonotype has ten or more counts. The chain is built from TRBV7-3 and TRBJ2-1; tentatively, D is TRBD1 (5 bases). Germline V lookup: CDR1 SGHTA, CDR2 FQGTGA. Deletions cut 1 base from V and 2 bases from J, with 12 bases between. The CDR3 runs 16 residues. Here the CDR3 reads CASSLMGSGPYNEQFF. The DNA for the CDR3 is TGTGCCAGCAGCTTAATGGGGTCAGGGCCCTACAATGAGCAGTTCTTC.

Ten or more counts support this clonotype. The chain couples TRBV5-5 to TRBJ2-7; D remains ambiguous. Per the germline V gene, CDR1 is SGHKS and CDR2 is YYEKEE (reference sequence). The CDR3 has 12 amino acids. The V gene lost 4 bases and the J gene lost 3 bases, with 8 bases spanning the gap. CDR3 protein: CASSRQVYEQYV. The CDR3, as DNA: TGTGCCAGCAGCCGTCAGGTCTACGAGCAGTACGTC.

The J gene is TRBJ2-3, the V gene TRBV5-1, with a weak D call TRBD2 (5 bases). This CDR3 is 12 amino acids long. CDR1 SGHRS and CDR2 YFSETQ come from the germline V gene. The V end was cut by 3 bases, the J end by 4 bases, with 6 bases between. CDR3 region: CASSSEADTQYF. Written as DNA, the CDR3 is TGCGCCAGCAGCTCGGAGGCAGATACGCAGTATTTT. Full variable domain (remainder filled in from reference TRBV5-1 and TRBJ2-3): KAGVTQTPRYLIKTRGQQVTLSCSPISGHRSVSWYQQTPGQGLQFLFEYFSETQRNKGNFPGRFSGRQFSNSRSEMNVSTLELGDSALYLCASSSEADTQYFGPGTRLTVL.

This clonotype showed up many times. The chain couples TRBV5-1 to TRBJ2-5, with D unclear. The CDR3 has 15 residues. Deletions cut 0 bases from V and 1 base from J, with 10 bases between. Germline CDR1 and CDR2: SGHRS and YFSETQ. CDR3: CASSLGREPQETQYF. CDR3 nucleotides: TGCGCCAGCAGCTTGGGTAGGGAACCCCAAGAGACCCAGTACTTC.

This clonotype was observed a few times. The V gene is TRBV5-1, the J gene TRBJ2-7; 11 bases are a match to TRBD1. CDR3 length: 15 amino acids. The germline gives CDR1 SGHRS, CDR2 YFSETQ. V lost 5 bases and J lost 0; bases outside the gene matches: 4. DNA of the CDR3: TGCGCCAGCAGTCCGGGACAGGGGGACTCCTACGAGCAGTACGTC. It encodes CASSPGQGDSYEQYV.

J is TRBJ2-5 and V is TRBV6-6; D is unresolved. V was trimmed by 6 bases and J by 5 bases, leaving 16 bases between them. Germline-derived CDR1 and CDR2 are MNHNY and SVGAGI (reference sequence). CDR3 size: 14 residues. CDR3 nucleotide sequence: TGTGCCAGCAGGACCCATGTGGGCGAGGAGACCCAGTACTTC. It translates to CASRTHVGEETQYF.